This is a list of T cell receptor beta chains from one sample in a study of OX40 agonist ivuxolimab in advanced cancers. Profiled with immunoSEQ multiplex PCR; TCRdb holds only in-frame clones, not every one. The profile shows around 68,000 clones, roughly nine tenths of them singletons. The sequencing here drew on CD4+ or CD8+ T cells sorted from blood, taken in a trial of the OX40 agonist ivuxolimab. These receptors were collected from an adult with an advanced solid tumor such as melanoma, head and neck, liver or kidney cancer. Each CDR3 is given with its conserved first and last residue. Fields, in order: V gene, D gene, J gene, CDR3 DNA, CDR3 protein. D genes are given only for firm matches.

V gene: TRBV5-1; D gene: -; J gene: TRBJ1-1; CDR3 DNA: TGCGCCAGCAGCTTGGGGACAGCAAACACTGAAGCTTTCTTT; CDR3 protein: CASSLGTANTEAFF
V gene: TRBV19; D gene: -; J gene: TRBJ2-7; CDR3 DNA: TGTGCCAGTCCCCGATCCTCGAACTCCTACGAGCAGTACTTC; CDR3 protein: CASPRSSNSYEQYF
V gene: TRBV29-1; D gene: -; J gene: TRBJ2-7; CDR3 DNA: TGCAGCGTAATGCCCAGCTCCTACGAGCAGTACTTC; CDR3 protein: CSVMPSSYEQYF
V gene: TRBV2; D gene: -; J gene: TRBJ2-7; CDR3 DNA: TGTGCCAGCAGTGCTTCCCCTTCGGCCCGGGAGCAGTACTTC; CDR3 protein: CASSASPSAREQYF
V gene: TRBV6-5; D gene: -; J gene: TRBJ1-5; CDR3 DNA: TGTGCCAGCAGTTATCTCCGGGGAAATCAGCCCCAGCATTTT; CDR3 protein: CASSYLRGNQPQHF
V gene: TRBV15; D gene: -; J gene: TRBJ1-5; CDR3 DNA: TGTGCCACCAGCAGATCACAGGGTCCATGGGCCAATCAGCCCCAGCATTTT; CDR3 protein: CATSRSQGPWANQPQHF
V gene: TRBV19; D gene: -; J gene: TRBJ2-7; CDR3 DNA: TGTGCCAGCCAAAGGACAGGAGGGGGGGAGCAGTACTTC; CDR3 protein: CASQRTGGGEQYF
V gene: TRBV11-2; D gene: -; J gene: TRBJ2-6; CDR3 DNA: TGTGCCAGCAGCCCAGTAGGGATGACAGGGGCCAACGTCCTGACTTTC; CDR3 protein: CASSPVGMTGANVLTF
V gene: TRBV6-1; D gene: -; J gene: TRBJ1-1; CDR3 DNA: TGTGCCAGCAGTGAAGGCATGAGGGGCCGAAACACTGAAGCTTTCTTT; CDR3 protein: CASSEGMRGRNTEAFF
V gene: TRBV5-1; D gene: TRBD2; J gene: TRBJ2-7; CDR3 DNA: TGCGCCAGCAGCTTCTATAGCGGGAAATCCTACGAGCAGTACTTC; CDR3 protein: CASSFYSGKSYEQYF